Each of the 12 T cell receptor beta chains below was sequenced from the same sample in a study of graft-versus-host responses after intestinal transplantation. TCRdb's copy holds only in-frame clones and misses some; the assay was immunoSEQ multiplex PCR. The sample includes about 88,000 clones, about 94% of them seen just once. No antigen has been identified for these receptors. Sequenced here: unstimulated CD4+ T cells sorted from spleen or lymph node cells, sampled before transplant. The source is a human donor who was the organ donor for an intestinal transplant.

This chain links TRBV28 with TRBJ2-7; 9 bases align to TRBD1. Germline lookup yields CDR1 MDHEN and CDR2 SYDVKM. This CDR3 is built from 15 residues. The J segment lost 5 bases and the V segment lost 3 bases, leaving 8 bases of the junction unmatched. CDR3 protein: CASSFLGQGLHEQYF. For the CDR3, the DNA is TGTGCCAGCAGTTTCCTGGGACAGGGTCTCCACGAGCAGTACTTC.

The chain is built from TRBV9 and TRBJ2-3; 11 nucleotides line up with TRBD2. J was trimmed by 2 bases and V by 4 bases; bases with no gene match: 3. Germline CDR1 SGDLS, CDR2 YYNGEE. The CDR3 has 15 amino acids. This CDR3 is CASSQGLAATDTQYF. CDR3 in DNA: TGTGCCAGCAGCCAGGGACTAGCGGCCACAGATACGCAGTATTTT.

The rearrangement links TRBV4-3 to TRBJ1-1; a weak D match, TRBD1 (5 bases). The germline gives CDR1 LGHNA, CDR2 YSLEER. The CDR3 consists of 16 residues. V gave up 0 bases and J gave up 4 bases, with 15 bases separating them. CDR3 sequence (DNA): TGCGCCAGCAGCCAAGATTGGACACCCGGCGGCACTGAAGCTTTCTTT. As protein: CASSQDWTPGGTEAFF.

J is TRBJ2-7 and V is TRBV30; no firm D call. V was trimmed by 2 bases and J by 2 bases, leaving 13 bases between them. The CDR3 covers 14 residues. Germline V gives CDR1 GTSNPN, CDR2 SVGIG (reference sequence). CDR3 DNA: TGTGCCTGGAGTCCCACTCTGTCTACCTACGAGCAGTACTTC. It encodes CAWSPTLSTYEQYF. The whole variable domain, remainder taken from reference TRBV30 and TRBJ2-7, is SQTIHQWPATLVQPVGSPLSLECTVEGTSNPNLYWYRQAAGRGLQLLFYSVGIGQISSEVPQNLSASRPQDRQFILSSKKLLLSDSGFYLCAWSPTLSTYEQYFGPGTRLTVT.

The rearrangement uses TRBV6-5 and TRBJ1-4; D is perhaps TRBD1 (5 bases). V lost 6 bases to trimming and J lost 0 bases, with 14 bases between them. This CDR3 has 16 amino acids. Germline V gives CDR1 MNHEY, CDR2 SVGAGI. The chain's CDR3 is CASSYRNVATNEKLFF. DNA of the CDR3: TGTGCCAGCAGCTACAGGAACGTCGCAACTAATGAAAAACTGTTTTTT.

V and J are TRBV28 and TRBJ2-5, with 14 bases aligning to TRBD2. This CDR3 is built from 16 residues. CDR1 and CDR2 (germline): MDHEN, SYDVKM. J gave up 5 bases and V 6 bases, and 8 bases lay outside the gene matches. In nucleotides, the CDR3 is TGTGCCAGCAGACCCGGACTAGCGGGGGGCTCGGAGACCCAGTACTTC. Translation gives CASRPGLAGGSETQYF.

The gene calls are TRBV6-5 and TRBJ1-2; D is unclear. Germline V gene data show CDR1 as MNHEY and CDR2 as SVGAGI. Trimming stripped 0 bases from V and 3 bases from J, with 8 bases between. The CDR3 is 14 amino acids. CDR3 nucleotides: TGTGCCAGCAGTTACTCAGGACGGGACTATGGCTACACCTTC. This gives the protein CASSYSGRDYGYTF.

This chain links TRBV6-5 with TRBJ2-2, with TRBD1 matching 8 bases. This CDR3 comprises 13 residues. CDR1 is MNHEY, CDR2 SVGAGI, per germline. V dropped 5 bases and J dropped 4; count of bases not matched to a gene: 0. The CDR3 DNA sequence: TGTGCCAGCAGTGACAGGGGCACCGGGGAGCTGTTTTTT. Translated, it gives CASSDRGTGELFF.

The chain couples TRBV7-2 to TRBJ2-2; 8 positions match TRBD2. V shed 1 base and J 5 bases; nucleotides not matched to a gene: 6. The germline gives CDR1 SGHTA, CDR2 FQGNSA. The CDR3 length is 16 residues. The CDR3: CASSLVGTSKTGELFF. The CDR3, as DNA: TGTGCCAGCAGCTTAGTTGGGACTAGTAAGACCGGGGAGCTGTTTTTT.

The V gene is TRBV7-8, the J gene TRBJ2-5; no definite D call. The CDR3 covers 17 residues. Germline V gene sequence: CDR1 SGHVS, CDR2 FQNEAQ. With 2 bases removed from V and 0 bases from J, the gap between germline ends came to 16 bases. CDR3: CASSLYSKQTHQETQYF. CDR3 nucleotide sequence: TGTGCCAGCAGCTTATATTCAAAACAGACCCACCAAGAGACCCAGTACTTC. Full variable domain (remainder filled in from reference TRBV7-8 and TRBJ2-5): GAGVSQSPRYKVAKRGQDVALRCDPISGHVSLFWYQQALGQGPEFLTYFQNEAQLDKSGLPSDRFFAERPEGSVSTLKIQRTQQEDSAVYLCASSLYSKQTHQETQYFGPGTRLLVL.

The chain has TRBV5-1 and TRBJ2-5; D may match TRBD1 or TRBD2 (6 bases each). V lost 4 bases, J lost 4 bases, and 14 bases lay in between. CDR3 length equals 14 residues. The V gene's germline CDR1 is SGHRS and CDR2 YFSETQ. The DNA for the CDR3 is TGCGCCAGCAGCGCACAGGGAGGAGGAGAGACCCAGTACTTC. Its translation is CASSAQGGGETQYF.

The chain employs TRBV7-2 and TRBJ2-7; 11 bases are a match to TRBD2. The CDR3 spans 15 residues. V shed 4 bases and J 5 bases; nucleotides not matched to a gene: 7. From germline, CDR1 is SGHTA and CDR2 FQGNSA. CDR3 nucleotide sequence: TGTGCCAGCAGCTCCTTTAGCGGGGGGGCAAACGAGCAGTACTTC. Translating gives CASSSFSGGANEQYF.